This TCR beta chain was sequenced for a study of T cell changes during pregnancy in multiple sclerosis. CDR1 is SGHVS, CDR2 FQNEAQ, per germline. The CDR3 spans 18 residues. Trimming removed 1 base from V and 0 bases from J, with 16 bases in between. This clone appeared a single time. Assay used: immunoSEQ multiplex PCR; TCRdb lists only in-frame clones, some missing. The profile shows 100,000 to 110,000 clones, approximately 92% of them singletons. The chain links TRBV7-8 to TRBJ2-1; D possibly corresponds to TRBD2 (6 bases). The material was peripheral blood, obtained after pregnancy. This sequence was found in a female donor with multiple sclerosis, enrolled in a pregnancy study. As DNA, the CDR3 is TGTGCCAGCAGCTTAGGCGGTGGGACTTTGGCCTCCTACAATGAGCAGTTCTTC. Protein product: CASSLGGGTLASYNEQFF.